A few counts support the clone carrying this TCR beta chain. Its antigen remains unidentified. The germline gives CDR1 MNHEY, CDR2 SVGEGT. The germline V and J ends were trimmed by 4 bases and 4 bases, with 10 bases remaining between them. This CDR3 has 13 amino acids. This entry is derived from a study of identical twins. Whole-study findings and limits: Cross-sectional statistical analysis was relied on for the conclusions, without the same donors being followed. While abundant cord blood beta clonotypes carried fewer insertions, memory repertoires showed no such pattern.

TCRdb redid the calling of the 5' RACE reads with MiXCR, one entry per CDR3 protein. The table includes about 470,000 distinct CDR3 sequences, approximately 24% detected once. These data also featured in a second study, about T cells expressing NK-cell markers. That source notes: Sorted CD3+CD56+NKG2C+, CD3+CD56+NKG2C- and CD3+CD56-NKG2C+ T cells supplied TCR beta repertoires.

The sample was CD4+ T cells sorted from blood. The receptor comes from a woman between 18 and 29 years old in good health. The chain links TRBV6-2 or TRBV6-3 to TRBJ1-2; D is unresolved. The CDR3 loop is CASSFQETYGYTF. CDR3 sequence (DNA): TGTGCCAGCAGTTTTCAGGAGACCTATGGCTACACCTTC.